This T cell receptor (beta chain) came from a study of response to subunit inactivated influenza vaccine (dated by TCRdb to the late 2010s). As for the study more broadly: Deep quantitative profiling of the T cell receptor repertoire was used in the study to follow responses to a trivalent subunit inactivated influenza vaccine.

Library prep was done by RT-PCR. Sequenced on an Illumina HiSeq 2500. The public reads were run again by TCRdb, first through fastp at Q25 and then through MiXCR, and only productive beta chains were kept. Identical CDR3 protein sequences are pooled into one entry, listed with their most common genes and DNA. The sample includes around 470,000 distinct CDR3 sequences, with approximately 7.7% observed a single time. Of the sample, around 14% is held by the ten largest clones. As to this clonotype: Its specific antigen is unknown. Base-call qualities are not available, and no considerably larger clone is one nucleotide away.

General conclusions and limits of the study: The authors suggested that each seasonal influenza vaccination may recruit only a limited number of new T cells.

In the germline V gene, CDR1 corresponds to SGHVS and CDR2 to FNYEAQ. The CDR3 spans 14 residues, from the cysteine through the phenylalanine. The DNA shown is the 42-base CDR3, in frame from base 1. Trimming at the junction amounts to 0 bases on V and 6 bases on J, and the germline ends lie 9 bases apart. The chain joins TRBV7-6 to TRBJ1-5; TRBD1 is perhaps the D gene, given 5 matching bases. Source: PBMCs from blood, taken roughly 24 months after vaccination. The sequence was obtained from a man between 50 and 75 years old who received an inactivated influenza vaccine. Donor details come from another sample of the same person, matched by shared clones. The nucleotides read TGTGCCAGCAGCTTAGCTGGGGCGAGTCAGCCCCAGCATTTT. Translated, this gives CASSLAGASQPQHF.